A single T cell receptor (beta chain) is shown here with its context. Time point: peripheral blood 6 weeks after treatment start. Each patient presented with locally advanced or metastatic urothelial carcinoma. The CDR3 contains 16 residues. Germline-derived CDR1 and CDR2 are MGHRA and YSYEKL. Trimming removed 6 bases from V and 3 bases from J; junction bases left unmatched: 9. The record originates from a study of PD-L1 blockade in urothelial cancer. Study-level background: Anywhere from 0 to 3 prior chemotherapy regimens had been received by patients.

Here immunoSEQ multiplex PCR was the method, and the copy in TCRdb shows in-frame clones only, minus some. Counted here are some 40,000 clones, under 95% occurring once; the ten biggest clones make up 6% to 9.5%. The clonotype originates from a man between 70 and 80 years old with urothelial cancer. Sequencing used PBMCs, obtained around atezolizumab (anti-PD-L1) treatment. This chain joins TRBV4-1 and TRBJ1-1; 11 bases agree with TRBD1. CDR3 protein: CASRPIGDRGDTEAFF. For the CDR3, the DNA is TGCGCCAGCAGACCTATCGGGGACAGGGGGGACACTGAAGCTTTCTTT.